This is a list of T cell receptor beta chains from one sample in a study of blood T cell repertoires in COVID-19. TCRdb keeps only in-frame clones here, not all; method: immunoSEQ multiplex PCR. The profile shows 200,000 to 250,000 clones, about 86% of them singletons. The sequenced material came from PBMCs or T cells enriched from blood (not recorded which). All receptors come from a woman between 50 and 59 years old with acute COVID-19. Both conserved end residues are part of each CDR3. A D gene is named only where the DNA matches it firmly. Clone size is stated in some rows and not others, as once, few, many or a class when expanded.

size	V	D	J	DNA	CDR3
-	TRBV7-2	TRBD1	TRBJ1-5	TGTGCCAGCAGGGACAGGGGGGGGAATCAGCCCCAGCATTTT	CASRDRGGNQPQHF
-	TRBV30	-	TRBJ1-5	TGTGCCTGGAGTGTCGGGTCGGGGAGCCGCAATCAGCCCCAGCATTTT	CAWSVGSGSRNQPQHF
-	TRBV29-1	TRBD2	TRBJ2-1	TGCAGCGTTGTCCCTTGGCAGCGGGAGGGAATGAGGAATGAGCAGTTCTTC	CSVVPWQREGMRNEQFF
-	TRBV28	-	TRBJ2-7	TGTGCCAGCAGTTTGAGTGCGGGGTTACGCGAGCAGTACTTC	CASSLSAGLREQYF
-	TRBV6-5	-	TRBJ2-3	TGTGCCAGCAGTTATTGGCGGGGAGATACGCAGTATTTT	CASSYWRGDTQYF
-	TRBV2	TRBD1	TRBJ2-5	TGTGCCAGCAGTGACAGGGGGGAGACCCAGTACTTC	CASSDRGETQYF
-	TRBV7-2	-	TRBJ1-4	TGTGCCAGCAGCTTCGCGGGAGAAGAAAAACTGTTTTTT	CASSFAGEEKLFF
-	TRBV5-1	TRBD1	TRBJ1-4	TGCGCCAGCATCCAAGGGACAGGGTTCCTTAATGAAAAACTGTTTTTT	CASIQGTGFLNEKLFF
-	TRBV28	TRBD1	TRBJ1-6	TGTGCCAGCGGAGACAGGGTTTTTAATTCACCCCTCCACTTT	CASGDRVFNSPLHF
-	TRBV7-3	TRBD2	TRBJ2-1	TGTGCCAGCAGCTTGGGACTAGCGGGCCACAATGAGCAGTTCTTC	CASSLGLAGHNEQFF
-	TRBV11-2	-	TRBJ2-5	TGTGCCAGCAGCTTCTTAGTGGAGACCCAGTACTTC	CASSFLVETQYF
-	TRBV6-2/TRBV6-3	TRBD1	TRBJ1-3	TGTGCCAGCAGGCCTCCGGGACAGATCATCTCTGGAAACACCATATATTTT	CASRPPGQIISGNTIYF
-	TRBV10-3	TRBD1	TRBJ1-1	TGTGCCATCAGTTTCTCCGGGACAGGGGGCGCCTCGCCTTTCTTT	CAISFSGTGGASPFF
-	TRBV11-2	TRBD1	TRBJ1-1	TGTGCCAGCAGCCACGTGGGACAGCTCATGAACACTGAAGCTTTCTTT	CASSHVGQLMNTEAFF
-	TRBV19	TRBD1	TRBJ2-1	TGTGCCAGTTCTAACAGGGGGGCCTACTACAATGAGCAGTTCTTC	CASSNRGAYYNEQFF
once	TRBV9	-	TRBJ2-7	TGTGCCAGCAGCGTAATGACAGACTCCTACGAGCAGTACTTC	CASSVMTDSYEQYF
-	TRBV15	TRBD1	TRBJ1-2	TGTGCCACCAGCAGGACAGGGACATCTAACTATGGCTACACCTTC	CATSRTGTSNYGYTF
-	TRBV9	TRBD2	TRBJ2-7	TGTGCCAGCAGCGTAGCAGACCAGCGGGGGGCCCTTGCCGAGCAGTACTTC	CASSVADQRGALAEQYF
-	TRBV21-1	-	TRBJ2-1	TGTGCCAGCAGCACCGATCTAGCGGACCACCACAATGAGCAGTTCTTC	CASSTDLADHHNEQFF
-	TRBV10-3	-	TRBJ1-2	TGTGCCATCAGCTACGACAGGCCCCAGAGTGGCTACACCTTC	CAISYDRPQSGYTF
-	TRBV5-6	-	TRBJ2-7	TGTGCCAGCAGCTTGTACGGAGACTACGAGCAGTACTTC	CASSLYGDYEQYF
-	TRBV25-1	-	TRBJ1-1	TGTGCCAGCACGAAGGCCCGAGGCTGCACTGAAGCTTTCTTT	CASTKARGCTEAFF
-	TRBV5-1	TRBD2	TRBJ2-2	TGCGCCAGCAGCTTGGGACTAGCGGGAGCAAACACCGGGGAGCTGTTTTTT	CASSLGLAGANTGELFF